The 14 T cell receptor beta chains below were found in one sample sequenced in a study of CD8 T cells in ankylosing spondylitis. One entry per CDR3 protein, called by TCRdb with MiXCR from the 5' RACE reads. The repertoire holds around 130,000 distinct CDR3 sequences, with about a sixth as singletons. Their specific antigens are unknown. Overall study results and limits: Blood from ankylosing spondylitis patients appeared to carry a characteristic roughly eight-variant TCR beta motif.

Sequenced sample: blood, either unsorted or a sorted T cell fraction (not recorded which). The origin of the receptors is a male donor with ankylosing spondylitis.

This chain links TRBV7-9 with TRBJ2-2, with D perhaps being TRBD1 or TRBD2 (5 bases each). Deletions cut 3 bases from V and 9 bases from J, with 20 bases between. The CDR3 extends over 16 amino acids. Germline-derived CDR1 and CDR2 are SEHNR and FQNEAQ (reference sequence). The CDR3 reads CASSLTGTKKVWELFF. The DNA of the CDR3 is TGTGCCAGCAGCTTGACCGGGACCAAAAAGGTCTGGGAGCTGTTTTTT.

The V gene is TRBV5-1, the J gene TRBJ2-2, with TRBD1 matching over 7 bases. Unmatched junction bases numbered 0, after V lost 0 bases and J lost 1 base. Germline values: CDR1 SGHRS, CDR2 YFSETQ. The CDR3 is 15 residues long. CDR3 nucleotide sequence: TGCGCCAGCAGCTTGGGACAGGGGAACACCGGGGAGCTGTTTTTT. Translation: CASSLGQGNTGELFF.

The chain is built from TRBV7-9 and TRBJ2-5, with D perhaps matching TRBD1 (5 bases). CDR1 is SEHNR, CDR2 FQNEAQ, per germline (reference sequence). Trimming took 5 bases from V and 1 from J, leaving 11 bases between them. This CDR3 region has 14 residues. The chain's CDR3 is CASSTDSVQETQYF. Written as DNA, the CDR3 is TGTGCCAGCAGCACCGACAGTGTCCAAGAGACCCAGTACTTC.

Only a few counts were recorded for this clonotype. This chain joins TRBV27 and TRBJ1-2; D is perhaps TRBD1 (5 bases). CDR3 size: 14 residues. The V gene lost 6 bases and the J gene lost 11 bases, with 22 bases spanning the gap. Germline-derived CDR1 and CDR2 are MNHEY and SMNVEV (reference sequence). CDR3 sequence (DNA): TGTGCCAGCAGCCCATCCCCGAGCTACGGGGGGTACACCTTC. Residues: CASSPSPSYGGYTF.

Here the CDR3 DNA reads TGTGCCAGCAGCCAAGCCCCCCTAGCGGGAGCTTTGGGTGAGCAGTTCTTC. Its translation: CASSQAPLAGALGEQFF. The chain recombines TRBV4-2 with TRBJ2-1; 10 positions agree with TRBD2. Germline V gene lookup returns CDR1 LGHNA and CDR2 YNFKEQ. CDR3 length: 17 residues. The junction had 12 bases not matched to a gene; V was cut back by 1 base and J by 9 bases.

This clonotype has a handful of counts. Written as DNA, the CDR3 is TGTGCCAGCAGACCCGGGACAGGGGAATATGGCTACACCTTC. The encoded protein is CASRPGTGEYGYTF. This chain joins TRBV25-1 and TRBJ1-2, with 10 bases aligning to TRBD1. V lost 6 bases and J lost 5; bases outside the gene matches: 6. CDR3 length: 14 residues. CDR1 is MGHDK, CDR2 SYGVNS, per germline.

This clonotype was picked up many times. V and J are TRBV4-2 and TRBJ1-5, with D tentatively TRBD1 (5 bases). The V gene's germline CDR1 is LGHNA and CDR2 YNFKEQ. This CDR3 spans 15 amino acids. The germline V and J ends were trimmed by 0 bases and 7 bases, with 13 bases remaining between them. The CDR3 DNA follows: TGTGCCAGCAGCCAAGATCAGGGAGGAGGACAGCCCCAGCATTTT. This sequence encodes CASSQDQGGGQPQHF.

The chain combines TRBV28 with TRBJ2-1; D possibly corresponds to TRBD2 (5 bases). V was cut by 6 bases and J by 3 bases, with 15 bases left in between. CDR3 size: 15 residues. Germline V gene sequence: CDR1 MDHEN, CDR2 SYDVKM. CDR3 in amino acids: CASRLRTGLYNEQFF. CDR3 DNA sequence: TGTGCCAGCAGATTACGGACTGGTCTCTACAATGAGCAGTTCTTC.

The sample holds a few counts of this clonotype. The chain links TRBV11-2 to TRBJ2-1; a weak D match, TRBD2 (6 bases). Germline CDR1 SGHAT, CDR2 FQNNGV. V was cut by 5 bases and J by 6 bases, with 17 bases left in between. The CDR3 covers 15 residues. For the CDR3, the DNA is TGTGCCAGCAGCCCCTTTGAGGGAGGATCCAATGAGCAGTTCTTC. Protein: CASSPFEGGSNEQFF. Together with reference TRBV11-2 and TRBJ2-1, the CDR3 gives the full variable domain: EAGVAQSPRYKIIEKRQSVAFWCNPISGHATLYWYQQILGQGPKLLIQFQNNGVVDDSQLPKDRFSAERLKGVDSTLKIQPAKLEDSAVYLCASSPFEGGSNEQFFGPGTRLTVL.

CDR3 bases: TGTGCCACCGGGACACAGAACACCGGGGAGCTGTTTTTT. As protein: CATGTQNTGELFF. This chain uses TRBV24-1 with TRBJ2-2; tentatively, D is TRBD1 (6 bases). This CDR3 region has 13 residues. Looked up from germline, CDR1 is KGHDR and CDR2 is SFDVKD. Trimming pared 9 bases from V and 1 base from J, leaving 8 bases between.

This clonotype was detected a few times. The CDR3 DNA follows: TGCAGTGCTAGAGGGACAGGGGAAGAGACCCAGTACTTC. This gives the protein CSARGTGEETQYF. The chain joins TRBV20-1 to TRBJ2-5, with 9 nucleotides matching TRBD1. The V and J ends lost 1 base and 3 bases, in that order; junction bases with no gene match: 0. Germline CDR1 is DFQATT and CDR2 is SNEGSKA (reference sequence). This CDR3 spans 13 amino acids.

This clonotype occurred a few times. The V call is TRBV4-1, the J call TRBJ2-7; D might be TRBD1 or TRBD2, each matching 5 bases. The CDR3 totals 14 residues. V lost 3 bases and J 1 base, leaving 10 bases between the germline ends. CDR1 and CDR2 (germline): MGHRA, YSYEKL. The CDR3: CASSHGAGSYEQYF. The CDR3 region has the DNA TGCGCCAGCAGCCACGGGGCCGGATCCTACGAGCAGTACTTC.

V and J are TRBV6-1 and TRBJ1-2; D gene unclear. Germline CDR1 reads MNHNS; CDR2 reads SASEGT. This CDR3 spans 8 amino acids. Trimming took 6 bases from V and 8 from J, leaving 1 base between them. The CDR3 here is CASSGYTF. The CDR3 DNA reads TGTGCCAGCAGCGGCTACACCTTC.

There are a few counts of this clonotype. The chain combines TRBV19 with TRBJ2-7; 8 bases agree with TRBD2. This CDR3 contains 14 residues. The germline V gene encodes CDR1 LNHDA and CDR2 SQIVND (reference sequence). The V segment lost 5 bases and the J segment 4 bases; nucleotides outside the gene matches: 7. The CDR3 loop reads CASSPPTSEYEQYF. The CDR3, as DNA: TGTGCCAGTAGTCCCCCGACTAGCGAGTACGAGCAGTACTTC.